The 17 T cell receptor beta chains below all came from one sample that was sequenced in a study of T cells in Graves' hyperthyroidism and ophthalmopathy. The source material, RNA transcripts, was used to amplify TCR beta CDR3 regions. HTBI primers were used for first-round RT-PCR of the TCR CDR3. TCRdb redid the calling of the multiplex PCR reads with MiXCR, one entry per CDR3 protein. The sample has a few hundred thousand distinct CDR3 sequences; about 45% are singletons. Sequenced: peripheral blood or thyroid tissue (not recorded which). The origin of the receptors is a woman between 18 and 29 years old with Graves' hyperthyroidism.

In the case of this clonotype: This may be a read error, as it is one base from a much larger clone. This chain connects TRBV5-1 to TRBJ2-7, with D uncertain. Per the germline V gene, CDR1 is SGHRS and CDR2 is YFSETQ. Trimming stripped 0 bases from V and 5 bases from J, with 9 bases between. The CDR3 is 13 residues long. CDR3 nucleotide sequence: TGCGCCAGCAGCTTGGTCCTTTCGGACGAGCAGTACTTC. This sequence encodes CASSLVLSDEQYF.

The rearrangement joins TRBV29-1 to TRBJ2-2, with TRBD2 matching 10 bases. Germline V gene data show CDR1 as SQVTM and CDR2 as ANQGSEA. The trim removed 4 bases at V and 8 bases at J, leaving 1 base unmatched. The CDR3 has 12 residues. CDR3 DNA: TGCAGCGTTGCACTAGCGGGAGGGGAGCTGTTTTTT. Its protein is CSVALAGGELFF.

The rearrangement joins TRBV20-1 to TRBJ1-1; the D is unclear. Per germline, CDR1 DFQATT and CDR2 SNEGSKA (reference sequence). This CDR3 spans 12 amino acids. With 4 bases removed from V and 0 bases from J, the gap between germline ends came to 6 bases. The CDR3 coding sequence is TGCAGTGCTAAATTTATGAACACTGAAGCTTTCTTT. Residues: CSAKFMNTEAFF.

This clonotype was counted ten times or more. The chain is built from TRBV13 and TRBJ1-1; TRBD1 agrees at 12 bases. The junction had 2 bases not matched to a gene; V was cut back by 4 bases and J by 2 bases. Germline CDR1 and CDR2: PRHDT and FYEKMQ (reference sequence). The CDR3 loop spans 15 amino acids. DNA of the CDR3: TGTGCCAGCAGCTCCGGGACAGGGGGCAACACTGAAGCTTTCTTT. Translated: CASSSGTGGNTEAFF.

The chain recombines TRBV6-1 with TRBJ2-7, with D possibly matching TRBD2 (6 bases). Trimming left V 1 base short and J 3 bases short, with 13 bases between. Germline V lookup: CDR1 MNHNS, CDR2 SASEGT. The CDR3 loop spans 15 amino acids. CDR3 protein: CASSEEDYNYYEQYF. CDR3 nucleotides: TGTGCCAGCAGTGAAGAGGACTACAACTACTACGAGCAGTACTTC.

V gene TRBV7-3 combines with J gene TRBJ2-5, with D possibly matching TRBD2 (5 bases). Matching the DNA end better, TRBJ2-1 makes the J call doubtful. CDR1 and CDR2 (germline): SGHTA, FQGTGA. The CDR3 contains 13 residues. DNA for the CDR3: TGTGCCAGCAGCTTAATGGCTCCTAGCGAGCAGTTCTTC. This sequence encodes CASSLMAPSEQFF.

V is TRBV18 and J is TRBJ1-2; D perhaps matches TRBD1 (5 bases). V lost 4 bases, J lost 2 bases, and 14 bases lay in between. Germline CDR1 reads KGHSH; CDR2 reads LQKENI. The CDR3 is made up of 15 amino acids. The CDR3 DNA sequence: TGTGCCAGCTCACACACCCGGGACGGCAACTATGGCTACACCTTC. Translation: CASSHTRDGNYGYTF.

The genes are TRBV29-1 and TRBJ1-1; D uncertain. Germline V gives CDR1 SQVTM, CDR2 ANQGSEA. This CDR3 has 11 amino acids. Trimming stripped 8 bases from V and 0 bases from J, with 7 bases between. CDR3 coding DNA: TGCAGCCCCACGGTGAACACTGAAGCTTTCTTT. This codes for CSPTVNTEAFF.

The chain joins TRBV30 to TRBJ1-4, with a weak D call TRBD1 (6 bases). The germline V gene has CDR1 GTSNPN and CDR2 SVGIG (reference sequence). V gave up 6 bases and J gave up 3 bases, with 11 bases separating them. This CDR3 contains 13 residues. The CDR3 coding sequence is TGTGCCTGCATGGACAGAGCTAATGAAAAACTGTTTTTT. It encodes CACMDRANEKLFF.

This clonotype was found many times. The chain employs TRBV7-9 and TRBJ1-1; TRBD1 aligns across 8 bases. The CDR3 extends over 14 amino acids. CDR1 and CDR2 (germline): SEHNR, FQNEAQ (reference sequence). V lost 2 bases, J lost 4 bases, and 3 bases stayed unmatched. The CDR3 protein is CASSLQGASTEAFF. CDR3 in DNA: TGTGCCAGCAGCTTACAGGGGGCCAGCACTGAAGCTTTCTTT.

The chain employs TRBV10-3 and TRBJ2-2; possibly TRBD2 for D (5 bases). The V end lost 2 bases, the J end lost 7 bases, and 5 bases lay between the germline ends. CDR1 ENHRY and CDR2 SYGVKD come from the germline V gene. The CDR3 extends over 12 amino acids. CDR3 nucleotides: TGTGCCATCAGTGAGGGAGGCGGGGAGCTGTTTTTT. Translating it yields CAISEGGGELFF.

Concerning this clonotype itself: Possible read error: a much larger clone is one base away. This chain links TRBV12-3 or TRBV12-4 with TRBJ2-2, with 7 nucleotides matching TRBD2. The CDR3 totals 14 residues. V lost 7 bases, J lost 7 bases, and 9 bases stayed unmatched. This CDR3 reads CASINSGCHGELFF. DNA of the CDR3: TGTGCCAGCATTAATAGCGGGTGCCACGGGGAGCTGTTTTTT.

In regard to this clonotype: This could be a read error, since a much larger clone is one nucleotide away. This chain uses TRBV5-5 with TRBJ1-2; D call uncertain. Trimming stripped 0 bases from V and 1 base from J, with 10 bases between. CDR3 length: 15 amino acids. Germline V gene lookup returns CDR1 SGHKS and CDR2 YYEKEE (reference sequence). The CDR3 loop is CASSLANRYNYGYTF. The CDR3 DNA reads TGTGCCAGCAGCTTGGCGAACCGCTATAACTATGGCTACACCTTC. Full variable domain (remainder filled in from reference TRBV5-5 and TRBJ1-2): DAGVTQSPTHLIKTRGQQVTLRCSPISGHKSVSWYQQVLGQGPQFIFQYYEKEERGRGNFPDRFSARQFPNYSSELNVNALLLGDSALYLCASSLANRYNYGYTFGSGTRLTVV.

The rearrangement links TRBV7-2 to TRBJ2-3; 8 bases fit TRBD2. V gave up 5 bases and J gave up 5 bases; unmatched junction bases: 9. The CDR3 runs 15 residues. The germline CDR1 and CDR2 sequences are SGHTA and FQGNSA. The CDR3 loop is CASSPASGSEDTQYF. CDR3 coding DNA: TGTGCCAGCAGCCCAGCCAGCGGGAGCGAAGATACGCAGTATTTT.

This clonotype was recorded at least ten times. This chain links TRBV13 with TRBJ2-7; 9 bases match TRBD2. After removal of 0 bases from V and 4 bases from J, the junction contained 7 bases not matched to a gene. Germline values: CDR1 PRHDT, CDR2 FYEKMQ (reference sequence). The CDR3 contains 16 residues. CDR3 region: CASSLGPLAGTYEQYF. The CDR3 DNA sequence: TGTGCCAGCAGCTTAGGTCCCCTAGCGGGAACGTACGAGCAGTACTTC.

The rearrangement joins TRBV10-3 to TRBJ2-7; D is unclear. The J call is doubtful: the DNA matches TRBJ2-1 better. The CDR3 has 14 residues. Germline lookup yields CDR1 ENHRY and CDR2 SYGVKD. CDR3 amino acids: CAISELSSYNEQFF. CDR3 nucleotide sequence: TGTGCCATCAGTGAATTATCCAGCTACAATGAGCAGTTCTTC.

The sample holds many counts of this clonotype. The V gene is TRBV4-1, the J gene TRBJ2-5; TRBD1 might be the D (6 bases). Trimming pared 6 bases from V and 5 bases from J, leaving 16 bases between. Per the germline V gene, CDR1 is MGHRA and CDR2 is YSYEKL. The CDR3 is made up of 14 amino acids. DNA of the CDR3: TGCGCCAGCAGTCCATTACAGGGAAGGGAGACCCAGTACTTC. Translation: CASSPLQGRETQYF.